These 10 T cell receptor beta chains were sequenced from one sample in a study of T cell clonality in common variable immunodeficiency. The repertoire was sequenced with immunoSEQ multiplex PCR; TCRdb's copy has only in-frame clones and lacks some. The sample contains 40,000 to 45,000 clones, none of them singletons. Sequenced material: peripheral blood mononuclear cells. These receptors all stem from a person between 18 and 75 years old in good health.

Ten or more counts support this clone. The read terminates 3 residues ahead of where the CDR3 ends, so the germline J gene completes it. The chain employs TRBV20-1 and TRBJ2-1; D perhaps matches TRBD2 (5 bases). The CDR3 runs 13 residues. Germline CDR1 reads DFQATT; CDR2 reads SNEGSKA (reference sequence). Deletions cut 3 bases from V and 8 bases from J, with 14 bases between. The DNA read from the CDR3 is TGCAGTGCTAGTCGGGGTAGCGTATATGAG. Protein: CSASRGSVYE. The full-length CDR3 reads as CSASRGSVYEQFF.

This clone showed up many times. CDR3 DNA (partial): TGTGCCAGCAGCTCAGGGGTCTCTGGAAACACC. As protein: CASSSGVSGNT. The whole CDR3 is CASSSGVSGNTIYF. The chain recombines TRBV7-9 with TRBJ1-3; maybe TRBD1 (6 bases). The CDR3 end lies 3 residues beyond the end of the read and is filled in from the germline J gene. Germline loops: CDR1 SEHNR, CDR2 FQNEAQ (reference sequence). V was clipped by 4 bases and J by 0 bases, with 7 bases between them. This CDR3 is 14 amino acids long. Variable domain in full (rest from reference TRBV7-9 and TRBJ1-3): DTGVSQNPRHKITKRGQNVTFRCDPISEHNRLYWYRQTLGQGPEFLTYFQNEAQLEKSRLLSDRFSAERPKGSFSTLEIQRTEQGDSAMYLCASSSGVSGNTIYFGEGSWLTVV.

This clone was seen ten or more times. Read coverage stops 3 residues before the CDR3 terminus; the germline J gene supplies the remainder. The gene calls are TRBV13 and TRBJ2-1; 12 nucleotides agree with TRBD2. V trimming: 5 bases; J trimming: 4 bases; junction bases outside the gene matches: 6. Germline CDR1 and CDR2: PRHDT and FYEKMQ (reference sequence). CDR3 size: 16 residues. The sequenced CDR3 bases are TGTGCCAGCAGCAGGCGGACTAGCGGGATATACAATGAG. Translation: CASSRRTSGIYNE. The full CDR3 reads CASSRRTSGIYNEQFF.

This clone was counted at least ten times. Coverage ceases 3 residues before the CDR3 finishes, and the germline J gene fills in the end. The rearrangement uses TRBV20-1 and TRBJ1-1; possible D gene TRBD1, 6 bases. This CDR3 is built from 13 residues. CDR1 and CDR2 from the germline V gene are DFQATT and SNEGSKA (reference sequence). Trimming left V 6 bases short and J 0 bases short, with 11 bases between. The CDR3 DNA, read in part, is TGCAGTGCGCAGGGACACCTGAACACTGAA. Translated: CSAQGHLNTE. The whole CDR3 is CSAQGHLNTEAFF.

This clone was observed many times. The read stops 3 residues short of the end of the CDR3; the missing end is completed from the germline J gene. The chain links TRBV29-1 to TRBJ2-7, with TRBD1 as a possible D gene (5 bases). V was cut by 7 bases and J by 0 bases, with 13 bases left in between. The CDR3 spans 13 residues. The germline V gene has CDR1 SQVTM and CDR2 ANQGSEA. Incomplete CDR3 DNA: TGCAGCGGCAGGACACCGAGCTCCTACGAG. Amino acid sequence: CSGRTPSSYE. In full, the CDR3 reads CSGRTPSSYEQYF.

This clone came up a few times. The sequenced fragment ends 3 residues before the CDR3 boundary, so the rest is inferred from the germline J gene. This chain joins TRBV2 and TRBJ2-3; 9 bases align to TRBD2. Germline V gives CDR1 SNHLY, CDR2 FYNNEI. This CDR3 spans 14 amino acids. V was pared by 10 bases and J by 4 bases, with 9 bases of the junction left unmatched. The CDR3 spells CATVGAGGPDTQYF. CDR3 bases read: TGTGCCACCGTCGGGGCGGGGGGGCCAGATACG.

This clone was detected ten times or more. The missing CDR3 end, 3 residues past where the read stops, is filled in from the germline J gene. The V and J genes are TRBV18 and TRBJ2-7, with a weak D call TRBD1 (5 bases). The CDR3 runs 14 residues. CDR1 is KGHSH, CDR2 LQKENI, per germline. Trimming removed 3 bases from V and 2 bases from J, with 11 bases in between. CDR3 sequence reads: CASSPQGSAYEQYF. The sequenced part of the CDR3 DNA is TGTGCCAGCTCACCCCAGGGCTCTGCCTACGAG.

This clone was found many times. Coverage ceases 3 residues before the CDR3 finishes, and the germline J gene fills in the end. V gene TRBV18 combines with J gene TRBJ2-1; no clear D. Between the trimmed V and J ends, which lost 2 bases and 6 bases, there was a span of 11 bases. This CDR3 has 14 amino acids. Per the germline V gene, CDR1 is KGHSH and CDR2 is LQKENI. The CDR3 protein is CASSPSPPGNEQFF. The CDR3 DNA, read in part, is TGTGCCAGCTCACCATCCCCTCCGGGCAATGAG.

In its sample, this clone was seen many times. The read ends 3 residues shy of where the CDR3 ends; the end is completed using the germline J gene. The rearrangement links TRBV7-9 to TRBJ1-2; D is perhaps TRBD1 (5 bases). Trimming shortened V by 0 bases and J by 0 bases, and 8 bases separated the two germline ends. Germline CDR1 and CDR2: SEHNR and FQNEAQ (reference sequence). The CDR3 extends over 15 amino acids. The sequenced CDR3 bases are TGTGCCAGCAGCTTAGCCAGGGCCACTAACTATGGC. Translating gives CASSLARATNYG. The whole CDR3 sequence reads CASSLARATNYGYTF.

This clone was recorded at least ten times. The observed sequence ends 3 residues before the CDR3 terminus, with the missing tail filled in from the germline J gene. V is TRBV9 and J is TRBJ2-7, with 10 bases fitting TRBD1. The CDR3 extends over 15 amino acids. J was trimmed by 5 bases and V by 4 bases; bases with no gene match: 9. CDR1 is SGDLS and CDR2 is YYNGEE in the germline V gene. CDR3: CASSPPDRGQNEQYF. The CDR3 bases that were read are TGTGCCAGCAGCCCACCTGACAGGGGGCAGAACGAG.